This T cell receptor (beta chain) originates from a study of blood T cell repertoires in COVID-19. Study information: Samples representing acute and convalescent COVID-19 were sourced from the United States, Italy and Spain. PBMCs, B-cell-depleted T cells, or T cells were the source of the cDNA or gDNA that made up the material.

This CDR3 region has 15 residues. Looked up from germline, CDR1 is SQVTM and CDR2 is ANQGSEA. The V end was cut by 4 bases, the J end by 0 bases, with 12 bases between. Seattle researchers signed up patients amid active infection and tracked them longitudinally. Per the study methods: Nucleated cell counts were estimated from reference gene primer amplification. Method: immunoSEQ multiplex PCR; TCRdb's copy keeps in-frame clones and lacks some. The V and J calls and the clone size are those of that table, but D and trimming were determined from the DNA. Here the sample spans 150,000 to 250,000 clones, 94% being singletons. This clone occurred once.

Sequenced sample: peripheral blood. This TCR derives from a man aged 30 to 45 with COVID-19, enrolled during active disease. V gene TRBV29-1 combines with J gene TRBJ2-2; D is uncertain. CDR3 nucleotides: TGCAGCGTTGTCCCCGGTCCTACGAACACCGGGGAGCTGTTTTTT. This sequence encodes CSVVPGPTNTGELFF.